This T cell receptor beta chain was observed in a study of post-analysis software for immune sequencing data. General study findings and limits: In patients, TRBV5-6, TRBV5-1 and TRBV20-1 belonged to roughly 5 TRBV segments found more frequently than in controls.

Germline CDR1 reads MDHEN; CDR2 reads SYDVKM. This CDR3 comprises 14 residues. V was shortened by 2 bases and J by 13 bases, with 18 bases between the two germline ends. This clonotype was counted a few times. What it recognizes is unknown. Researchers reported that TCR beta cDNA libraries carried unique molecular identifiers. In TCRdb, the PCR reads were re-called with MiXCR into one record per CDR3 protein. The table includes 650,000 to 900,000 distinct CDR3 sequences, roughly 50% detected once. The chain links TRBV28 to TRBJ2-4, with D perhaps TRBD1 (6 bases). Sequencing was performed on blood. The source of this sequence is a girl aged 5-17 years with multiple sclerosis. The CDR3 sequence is CASSLVRWSGEQYF. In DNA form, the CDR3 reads TGTGCCAGCAGTTTAGTCAGGTGGTCAGGGGAGCAGTACTTC.